This TCR beta chain was identified in a study of tumor-infiltrating lymphocytes in oesophageal squamous cell carcinoma (dated by TCRdb to the mid-2010s). The CDR3 runs 15 amino acids, cysteine and phenylalanine included. Just CDR3 DNA is preserved here, 45 bases in frame from base 1. Unmatched junction bases come to 1, with V trimmed by 4 bases and J by 1 base. CDR1 and CDR2 are drawn from the germline V gene: SGHTA, FQGTGA. Libraries came from PCR. Sequencing used an Illumina HiSeq 2000. TCRdb applied fastp at Q25 and MiXCR to the public reads, then kept only in-frame beta chains. Rows are unified per CDR3 protein, each entry keeping the most common DNA and genes. Present in this sample are 15,000 to 20,000 distinct CDR3 sequences, less than 50% of which were seen just once. Approximately 45% of the sample goes to the ten largest clones. This clonotype is categorized as medium-sized (0.01 to 0.1%). Its antigen remains unidentified. The input lacks base qualities; no much larger clone sits a single base away.

The receptor comes from a female donor with esophageal squamous cell carcinoma. Sequencing was performed on normal esophageal tissue next to the tumor. The sequence links TRBV7-3 to TRBJ2-2, with 9 bases aligning to TRBD1. The CDR3 sequence is CASSSGQGNTGELFF. The DNA sequence is TGTGCCAGCAGCTCGGGACAGGGGAACACCGGGGAGCTGTTTTTT. The CDR3, completed at both ends by the reference TRBV7-3 and TRBJ2-2 genes, gives the full variable domain GAGVSQTPSNKVTEKGKYVELRCDPISGHTALYWYRQSLGQGPEFLIYFQGTGAADDSGLPNDRFFAVRPEGSVSTLKIQRTERGDSAVYLCASSSGQGNTGELFFGEGSRLTVL.